This record covers a single T cell receptor (beta chain). A second about 7 to 11 cycle PCR used barcoded and J-beta primers. The yield of each sample was at least 2.5 million CDR3-containing paired-end reads. TCRdb called the 5' RACE reads again in MiXCR, with one record for every CDR3 protein. The table records about 760,000 distinct CDR3 sequences, around 50% of them present only once. The entry originates in a study of blood T cells in healthy people across ages. The trim removed 1 base at V and 6 bases at J, leaving 7 bases unmatched. The germline gives CDR1 PRHDT, CDR2 FYEKMQ (reference sequence). The CDR3 has 15 residues.

The V gene is TRBV13, the J gene TRBJ2-3, with 7 bases fitting TRBD1. This clonotype was sampled from a middle-aged man in good health. Specimen: blood. The CDR3 region is CASSLEGGALDTQYF. The DNA for the CDR3 is TGTGCCAGCAGCTTAGAAGGGGGCGCGTTGGATACGCAGTATTTT.